The sequence of this T cell receptor beta chain was determined in a study of T-cell memory formation after mild COVID-19. Broader study findings: Shrinking CD4+ clones were chiefly CM and EM; CD8+ ones were chiefly EMRA. Second-wave clones that peaked on day 37 lacked confirmed SARS-CoV-2 specificity.

5'RACE primed at constant segments yielded TCR alpha and TCR beta cDNA libraries bearing sample barcodes and UMIs. TCRdb re-called the 5' RACE reads with MiXCR, one entry per CDR3 protein. The sample shows some 290,000 distinct CDR3 sequences, 15% to 20% of them seen only once. This clonotype has just one count. Its antigen is still unknown. The CDR3 is 15 amino acids. CDR1 is SEHNR, CDR2 FQNEAQ, per germline (reference sequence). The V end was cut by 0 bases, the J end by 0 bases, with 8 bases between. The V call is TRBV7-9, the J call TRBJ2-5, with D unclear. This clonotype originated in a man younger than 30 who had mild COVID-19 (a few samples of this study predate the infection). Cell type and time point are not known. Sequencing was carried out using PBMCs or a T cell subset sorted from them (not recorded which). The CDR3 is CASSLAGYYQETQYF. The CDR3 DNA sequence: TGTGCCAGCAGCTTAGCGGGGTATTACCAAGAGACCCAGTACTTC.